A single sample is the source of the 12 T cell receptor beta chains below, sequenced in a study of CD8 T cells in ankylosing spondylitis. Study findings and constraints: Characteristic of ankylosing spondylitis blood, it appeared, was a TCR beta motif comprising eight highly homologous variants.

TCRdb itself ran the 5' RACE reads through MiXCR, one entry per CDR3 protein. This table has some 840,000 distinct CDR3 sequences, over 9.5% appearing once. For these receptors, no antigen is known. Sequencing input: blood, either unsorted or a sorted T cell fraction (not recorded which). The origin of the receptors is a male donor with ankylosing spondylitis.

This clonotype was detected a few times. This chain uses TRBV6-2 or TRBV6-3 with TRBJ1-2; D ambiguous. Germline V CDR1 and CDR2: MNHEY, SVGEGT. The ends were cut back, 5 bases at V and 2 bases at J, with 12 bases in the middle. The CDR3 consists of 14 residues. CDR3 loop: CASSDPGSNYGYTF. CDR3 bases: TGTGCCAGCAGTGACCCCGGGTCCAACTATGGCTACACCTTC.

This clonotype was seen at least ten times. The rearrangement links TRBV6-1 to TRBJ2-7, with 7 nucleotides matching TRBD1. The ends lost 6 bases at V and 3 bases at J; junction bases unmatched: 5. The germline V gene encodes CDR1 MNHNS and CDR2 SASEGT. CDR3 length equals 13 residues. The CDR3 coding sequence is TGTGCCAGCAGCTCGACAGGGTTCTACGAGCAGTACTTC. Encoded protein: CASSSTGFYEQYF.

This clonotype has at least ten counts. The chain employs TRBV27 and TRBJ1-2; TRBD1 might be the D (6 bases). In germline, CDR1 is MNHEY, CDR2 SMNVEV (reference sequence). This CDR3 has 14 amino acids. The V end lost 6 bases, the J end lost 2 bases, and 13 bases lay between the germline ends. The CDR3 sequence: CASRGGGRNYGYTF. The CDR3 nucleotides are TGTGCCAGCAGGGGAGGGGGACGAAACTATGGCTACACCTTC.

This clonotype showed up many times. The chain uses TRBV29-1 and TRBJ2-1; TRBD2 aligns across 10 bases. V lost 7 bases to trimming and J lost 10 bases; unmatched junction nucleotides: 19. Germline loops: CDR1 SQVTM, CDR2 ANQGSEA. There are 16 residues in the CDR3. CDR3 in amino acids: CSASPAGLASSKEQFF. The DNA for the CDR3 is TGCAGCGCCTCACCAGCGGGACTAGCGTCCTCGAAGGAGCAGTTCTTC.

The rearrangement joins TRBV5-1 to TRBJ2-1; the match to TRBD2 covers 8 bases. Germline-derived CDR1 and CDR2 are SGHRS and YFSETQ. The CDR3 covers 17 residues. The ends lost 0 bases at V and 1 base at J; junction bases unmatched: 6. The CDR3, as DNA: TGCGCCAGCAGCTTGGAGGGCTCGGGGGGGTCCTACAATGAGCAGTTCTTC. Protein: CASSLEGSGGSYNEQFF.

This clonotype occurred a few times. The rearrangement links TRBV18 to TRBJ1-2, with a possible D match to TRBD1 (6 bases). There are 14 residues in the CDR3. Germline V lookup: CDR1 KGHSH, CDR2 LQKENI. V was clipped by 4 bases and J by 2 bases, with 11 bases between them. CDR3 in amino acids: CASSLGTPNYGYTF. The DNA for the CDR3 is TGTGCCAGCTCACTTGGGACACCGAACTATGGCTACACCTTC.

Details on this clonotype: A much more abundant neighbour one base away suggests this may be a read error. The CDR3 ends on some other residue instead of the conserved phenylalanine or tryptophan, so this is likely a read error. CDR3 region: CASSLRQGGQETQYL. Written as DNA, the CDR3 is TGTGCCAGCAGCTTAAGGCAGGGTGGGCAAGAGACCCAGTACCTC. J is TRBJ2-5 and V is TRBV7-2, with a possible D match to TRBD1 (5 bases). The CDR3 length is 15 residues. Germline CDR1 reads SGHTA; CDR2 reads FQGNSA. The V and J ends lost 2 bases and 2 bases respectively, with 12 bases between them.

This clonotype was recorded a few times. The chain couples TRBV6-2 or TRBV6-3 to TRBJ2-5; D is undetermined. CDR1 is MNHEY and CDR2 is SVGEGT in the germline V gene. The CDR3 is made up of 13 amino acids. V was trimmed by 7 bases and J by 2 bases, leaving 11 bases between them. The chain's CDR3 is CASTRSLQETQYF. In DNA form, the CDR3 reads TGTGCCAGCACTCGCAGTCTACAAGAGACCCAGTACTTC.

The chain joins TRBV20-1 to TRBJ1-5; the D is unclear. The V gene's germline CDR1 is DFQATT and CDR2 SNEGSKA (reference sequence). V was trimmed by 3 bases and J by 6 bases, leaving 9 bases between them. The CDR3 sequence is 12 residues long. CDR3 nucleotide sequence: TGCAGTGCTAGTTGGGGAGTTCAGCCCCAGCATTTT. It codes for CSASWGVQPQHF.

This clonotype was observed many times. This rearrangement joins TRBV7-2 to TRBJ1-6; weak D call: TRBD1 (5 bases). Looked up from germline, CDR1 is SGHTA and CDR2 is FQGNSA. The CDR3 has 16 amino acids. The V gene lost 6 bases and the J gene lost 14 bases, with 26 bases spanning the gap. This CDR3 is CASSFRPGTTYFTLHF. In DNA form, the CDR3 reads TGTGCCAGCAGTTTTCGACCCGGGACCACTTATTTTACCCTCCACTTT.

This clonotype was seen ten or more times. In nucleotides, the CDR3 is TGCGCCAGCAGCTTGATACAGGGTTCCAACGAGCAGTACTTC. Translating it yields CASSLIQGSNEQYF. The chain has TRBV5-1 and TRBJ2-7, with D possibly matching TRBD1 (6 bases). Germline V gives CDR1 SGHRS, CDR2 YFSETQ. With 1 base removed from V and 5 bases from J, the gap between germline ends came to 13 bases. The CDR3 totals 14 residues.

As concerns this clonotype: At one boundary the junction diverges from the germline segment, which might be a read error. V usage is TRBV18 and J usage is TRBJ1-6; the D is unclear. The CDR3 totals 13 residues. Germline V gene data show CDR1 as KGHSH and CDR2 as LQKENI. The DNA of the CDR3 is TGTGCCAGCTCACCGACCGGGCTGGATTATGCGCTCTTT. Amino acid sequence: CASSPTGLDYALF.